The source of this T cell receptor (beta chain) is a study of blood T cell repertoires in COVID-19. Study-wide context: The study drew acute and convalescent COVID-19 samples from the United States, Italy and Spain. In each case, the material was cDNA or gDNA derived from T cells, B-cell-depleted T cells, or PBMCs.

Authors' analysis steps: Reference gene primers were amplified, and this amplification served to estimate nucleated cell counts. TCRdb's copy holds only in-frame clones and misses some; the assay was immunoSEQ multiplex PCR. The V and J calls and the clone size are those of that table, but D and trimming were determined from the DNA. The sample has fewer than 110,000 clones, approximately 89% seen once. Germline assignment: CDR1 MNHNS and CDR2 SASEGT. The V and J ends lost 4 bases and 2 bases, in that order; junction bases with no gene match: 8. This CDR3 has 16 amino acids. The chain uses TRBV6-1 and TRBJ2-1, with 7 positions matching TRBD2. Sequenced sample: peripheral blood. This clonotype originated in a woman older than 75 in a cohort sampled during active COVID-19. The CDR3 DNA sequence: TGTGCCAGCAGTGGGGGAAGAGCGGGAACCTACAATGAGCAGTTCTTC. This gives the protein CASSGGRAGTYNEQFF.